A selection of T cell receptor beta chains follows, all from one sample in a study of shared clonotypes between healthy human individuals. The method was immunoSEQ multiplex PCR; TCRdb's version includes in-frame clones alone and lacks a portion of them. The sample lists hundreds of thousands of clones, about 80% occurring once. The material sequenced was memory CD4+ T cells sorted from blood. These TCRs come from a woman younger than 45 in good health. Both conserved end residues are part of each CDR3. The D gene is left open where the match is weak. Size is omitted from some rows. Given values are once, few, many or a class for expanded clones.

d_call	v_call	cdr3_length	clone_size	j_call	cdr3_nt	cdr3_aa
.	TRBV28	14	.	TRBJ1-2	TGTGCCAGCAGTCCAGAGTATCTGGTCTATGGCTACACCTTC	CASSPEYLVYGYTF
.	TRBV18	16	.	TRBJ1-3	TGTGCCAGCTCACCATCACAGCCGATCTCTGGAAACACCATATATTTT	CASSPSQPISGNTIYF
.	TRBV27	13	.	TRBJ2-4	TGTGCCAGCAGTTGGGACAACAAAAACATTCAGTACTTC	CASSWDNKNIQYF
TRBD2	TRBV4-2	18	.	TRBJ2-7	TGTGCCAGCAGCCAAGGGGTGGGTAGCGGGAGTATGTCCTACGAGCAGTACTTC	CASSQGVGSGSMSYEQYF
.	TRBV2	14	.	TRBJ1-5	TGTGCCAGCAGCCGACTCAATAGCAATCAGCCCCAGCATTTT	CASSRLNSNQPQHF
.	TRBV25-1	11	.	TRBJ2-7	TGTGCCAGCAGCGATACCAATGAGCAGTACTTC	CASSDTNEQYF
.	TRBV29-1	14	.	TRBJ2-1	TGCAGCGTTGAACAACGCGGGGCCTACAATGAGCAGTTCTTC	CSVEQRGAYNEQFF
TRBD1	TRBV6-6	15	.	TRBJ1-5	TGTGCCAGCAGCCCCGGACAGGGAGGCAATCAGCCCCAGCATTTT	CASSPGQGGNQPQHF
.	TRBV5-5	15	once	TRBJ1-4	TGTGCCAGCAGGCTCCGTTCGCAGGAAAATGAAAAACTGTTTTTT	CASRLRSQENEKLFF
.	TRBV19	9	.	TRBJ2-7	TGTGCCGGGGAGGACGAGCAGTACTTC	CAGEDEQYF
.	TRBV28	13	.	TRBJ1-1	TGTGCCAGCAGTCGGCGGGGGGACACTGAAGCTTTCTTT	CASSRRGDTEAFF
TRBD1	TRBV28	14	.	TRBJ2-7	TGTGCCAGCCAATCCGGGACAGGGGGCGACGAGCAGTACTTC	CASQSGTGGDEQYF
.	TRBV7-8	14	.	TRBJ2-5	TGTGCCAGCAGCTTAGGAAGGCAGCAAGAGACCCAGTACTTC	CASSLGRQQETQYF
TRBD1	TRBV5-6	14	.	TRBJ1-2	TGTGCCAGCAGCTTCCGCCAGGGGGTCTATGGCTACACCTTC	CASSFRQGVYGYTF
.	TRBV4-1	15	.	TRBJ1-1	TGCGCCAGCAGCCCCGGGCAGGGGCCGAACACTGAAGCTTTCTTT	CASSPGQGPNTEAFF
.	TRBV28	15	.	TRBJ1-2	TGTGCCAGCAGTTCCACCCGGACGCGAAACTATGGCTACACCTTC	CASSSTRTRNYGYTF
.	TRBV19	17	.	TRBJ1-5	TGTGCCAGTAGCAATGTGGGTTTTCAGGGTAGCAATCAGCCCCAGCATTTT	CASSNVGFQGSNQPQHF
.	TRBV27	17	.	TRBJ1-4	TGTGCCAGCAGTCCCCGAATGAGGATTGCAACTAATGAAAAACTGTTTTTT	CASSPRMRIATNEKLFF
TRBD1	TRBV19	15	.	TRBJ1-2	TGTGCCAGTAGGACTCAAGGACAGGGTAACTATGGCTACACCTTC	CASRTQGQGNYGYTF
TRBD1	TRBV2	15	few	TRBJ1-3	TGTGCCAGCAGTCCGGGACAGGGGACAGTAAACACCATATATTTT	CASSPGQGTVNTIYF
TRBD2	TRBV2	15	.	TRBJ2-3	TGTGCCAGCAGTGGACTAGCGGGAATCACAGATACGCAGTATTTT	CASSGLAGITDTQYF
.	TRBV2	15	.	TRBJ2-7	TGTGCCAGCAAGAGTACGCAAGGGGCCGTCTACGAGCAGTACTTC	CASKSTQGAVYEQYF
.	TRBV7-2	15	.	TRBJ2-6	TGTGCCAGCAGCTCAGACCGCTCTGGGGCCAACGTCCTGACTTTC	CASSSDRSGANVLTF
TRBD2	TRBV5-1	16	.	TRBJ2-1	TGCGCCAGCAGCGCATTTATCACTAGCGGGTACAATGAGCAGTTCTTC	CASSAFITSGYNEQFF
.	TRBV25-1	12	.	TRBJ1-1	TGTGCCAGTTGGGGGCTAAACACTGAAGCTTTCTTT	CASWGLNTEAFF
.	TRBV18	12	.	TRBJ2-3	TGTGCCAGCTCACCAGAGACAGATACGCAGTATTTT	CASSPETDTQYF
TRBD1	TRBV7-9	16	.	TRBJ1-6	TGTGCCAGCAGCTCGGGACAGGTGCGGTCGGATTCACCCCTCCACTTT	CASSSGQVRSDSPLHF
.	TRBV6-5	15	.	TRBJ2-5	TGTGCCAGCAGGCGGGACCCCTATACTCAAGAGACCCAGTACTTC	CASRRDPYTQETQYF
.	TRBV28	11	.	TRBJ1-4	TGTGCCAGCAGTTTGAACGAAAAACTGTTTTTT	CASSLNEKLFF
.	TRBV10-3	15	.	TRBJ1-1	TGTGCCATCAGTGACAGGGGCAAAATGAACACTGAAGCTTTCTTT	CAISDRGKMNTEAFF
TRBD2	TRBV7-9	18	.	TRBJ2-2	TGTGCCAGCAGCTTAGTTTGGACTAGCGGGATATTTGCCGGGGAGCTGTTTTTT	CASSLVWTSGIFAGELFF
TRBD1	TRBV9	14	.	TRBJ2-5	TGTGCCAGCAGCGTAGCGGCAGGGGGCGAGACCCAGTACTTC	CASSVAAGGETQYF
TRBD1	TRBV19	13	.	TRBJ2-7	TGTGCCAGGGGACAGGGGGCTATACACGAGCAGTACTTC	CARGQGAIHEQYF
.	TRBV28	15	.	TRBJ1-3	TGTGCCAGCAGTTTACCGCAGGACTCTGGAAACACCATATATTTT	CASSLPQDSGNTIYF
TRBD2	TRBV19	15	.	TRBJ2-2	TGTGCCAGTAGTTTTACTAGCGTAAACACCGGGGAGCTGTTTTTT	CASSFTSVNTGELFF
.	TRBV10-3	16	.	TRBJ2-2	TGTGCCACAAAAAAGCAACCGGGCGCGAACACCGGGGAGCTGTTTTTT	CATKKQPGANTGELFF
TRBD2	TRBV6-6	15	.	TRBJ2-7	TGTGCCAGCAGTTCGACTAGCGGGAGTCCCTACGAGCAGTACTTC	CASSSTSGSPYEQYF
TRBD1	TRBV5-1	16	.	TRBJ2-5	TGCGCCAGCAGCTTCACCGGGACAGCCATACAAGAGACCCAGTACTTC	CASSFTGTAIQETQYF
.	TRBV5-4	15	once	TRBJ2-5	TGTGCCAGCAGCTTGGGGTCTGGGCCTGGGGAGACCCAGTACTTC	CASSLGSGPGETQYF
.	TRBV18	13	once	TRBJ1-5	TGTGCCAGCTCACCCGGCAGTGATCAGCCCCAGCATTTT	CASSPGSDQPQHF
TRBD1	TRBV4-2	15	many	TRBJ1-3	TGTGCCAGCAGCTACCGACAGGGTTCTGGAAACACCATATATTTT	CASSYRQGSGNTIYF
.	TRBV29-1	15	.	TRBJ1-3	TGCAGCGTTGCCCTTACAGGCCGCTCTGGAAACACCATATATTTT	CSVALTGRSGNTIYF
TRBD1	TRBV7-2	13	.	TRBJ1-2	TGTGCCAGCAGCTACAGGGGAAAGTATGGCTACACCTTC	CASSYRGKYGYTF
.	TRBV4-2	13	.	TRBJ2-7	TGTGCCAGCAGCCCCAAGGGATTGAACGAGCAGTACTTC	CASSPKGLNEQYF
TRBD2	TRBV11-2	16	.	TRBJ2-7	TGTGCCAGCAGCGGGGGGCTAGCGGGAGGGACCTACGAGCAGTACTTC	CASSGGLAGGTYEQYF
.	TRBV7-8	13	.	TRBJ1-1	TGTGCCAGCAGCTCCTCCTCCGTGGCTGAAGCTTTCTTT	CASSSSSVAEAFF
TRBD2	TRBV2	13	.	TRBJ2-3	TGTGCCAGCAGTGAGGCGGGAGTAGGTACGCAGTATTTT	CASSEAGVGTQYF
TRBD2	TRBV29-1	14	.	TRBJ2-1	TGCAGCGGCCAGAGGGGCGGGGGCTACAATGAGCAGTTCTTC	CSGQRGGGYNEQFF
.	TRBV2	14	few	TRBJ1-1	TGTGCCAGCTCCAATACGAGGGTAGAGACTGAAGCTTTCTTT	CASSNTRVETEAFF
.	TRBV28	14	.	TRBJ1-3	TGTGCCAGCCCTAGGGGAAGCTCTGGAAACACCATATATTTT	CASPRGSSGNTIYF
.	TRBV2	13	.	TRBJ2-7	TGTGCCAGCAGTGTTGTTAAGGGGTATGAGCAGTACTTC	CASSVVKGYEQYF
TRBD2	TRBV6-1	18	many	TRBJ2-5	TGTGCCAGCAGTGAAGTAGCGAGGGCTAGCGGTTCGTGGGAGACCCAGTACTTC	CASSEVARASGSWETQYF
TRBD2	TRBV29-1	11	.	TRBJ2-5	TGCAGCGTTGGACGGGGGAGGGAGCAGTACTTC	CSVGRGREQYF
.	TRBV5-1	16	.	TRBJ2-7	TGCGCCAGCAGCCAGGGGTCTGGGGTCCGGTTCAACGAGCAGTACTTC	CASSQGSGVRFNEQYF